The 22 T cell receptor beta chains in this list originate from one sample, sequenced in a study of CXCR3-negative and CXCR3-positive naive CD8 T cells. The libraries of TRB cDNA were constructed through 5' RACE using UMI labels. TCRdb re-called the 5' RACE reads, yielding one record per CDR3 amino acid sequence without DNA. This table holds fewer than 7,000 distinct CDR3 sequences. The sample consisted of naive CXCR3- CD8+ T cells from blood. Subset of the sample: CD45RO-CCR7+CD27+CD95- naive CD8+ T cells lacking CXCR3 (TNR3-). Receptors originate from a human donor in good health. Some clones in this sample may be carry-over from other donors' samples.

J is TRBJ2-1 and V is TRBV3-1. The CDR3 covers 15 residues. Germline V CDR1 and CDR2: LGHDT, YNNKEL (reference sequence). The chain's CDR3 is CASSHPGSSYNEQFF.

This clonotype counts as medium-sized by frequency. The chain couples TRBV20-1 to TRBJ2-3; checking the TCRdb D call of TRBD2 is not possible without DNA. Germline assignment: CDR1 DFQATT and CDR2 SNEGSKA (reference sequence). The CDR3 has 15 amino acids. The CDR3 spells CSARDRGTSGTTQYF.

This clonotype is labeled medium-sized (0.01 to 0.1%) based on frequency. J is TRBJ2-1 and V is TRBV6-5; as DNA is missing, the TRBD2 call by TCRdb cannot be tested. Per germline, CDR1 MNHEY and CDR2 SVGAGI. The CDR3 runs to 12 residues. The CDR3 here is CASRAGPHEQFF.

V is TRBV11-1 and J is TRBJ2-1. The CDR3 runs to 11 residues. CDR1 is SGHAT, CDR2 FQDESV, per germline (reference sequence). The CDR3 reads CTRSYSNEQFF.

By frequency, this clonotype is medium-sized (0.01 to 0.1%). The V and J genes are TRBV29-1 and TRBJ2-7; as DNA is missing, the TRBD1 call by TCRdb cannot be tested. The CDR3 length is 13 residues. Germline V gene sequence: CDR1 SQVTM, CDR2 ANQGSEA. The CDR3 sequence is CSVRTGHSYEQYF.

Frequency places this clonotype as medium-sized. J is TRBJ1-2 and V is TRBV29-1. This CDR3 has 13 amino acids. CDR1 and CDR2 (germline): SQVTM, ANQGSEA. CDR3: CSVEAGLSYGYTF.

This rearrangement joins TRBV5-1 to TRBJ1-6; the TCRdb call, TRBD1, lacks DNA for checking. CDR1 and CDR2 from the germline V gene are SGHRS and YFSETQ. CDR3 size: 17 residues. CDR3 in amino acids: CASSSTRTGIYNSPLHF.

This clonotype is labeled medium-sized (0.01 to 0.1%) based on frequency. V and J are TRBV2 and TRBJ1-6; TCRdb's D gene call, TRBD1, goes unchecked for lack of DNA. The CDR3 loop spans 15 amino acids. Germline V gene data show CDR1 as SNHLY and CDR2 as FYNNEI. The CDR3 spells CASSEPGPLGAPLHF.

The chain uses TRBV13 and TRBJ1-2; TCRdb gives TRBD1 as the D gene, but with no DNA this cannot be confirmed. The CDR3 consists of 12 residues. CDR1 and CDR2 (germline): PRHDT, FYEKMQ (reference sequence). This CDR3 reads CASSLGSGGYTF.

The chain recombines TRBV5-1 with TRBJ2-7; TCRdb lists TRBD1, though no DNA is available to test this call. Germline V lookup: CDR1 SGHRS, CDR2 YFSETQ. This CDR3 is 16 amino acids long. The CDR3 loop reads CASSSAGTGSSYEQYF.

Judged by frequency, this clonotype is medium-sized. V and J are TRBV29-1 and TRBJ2-1; TCRdb's D call, TRBD1, is unchecked because there is no DNA. Per the germline V gene, CDR1 is SQVTM and CDR2 is ANQGSEA. CDR3 length: 15 residues. The CDR3 region is CSVEGGQYSYNEQFF.

Its frequency marks this clonotype as medium-sized. V gene TRBV12-3 or TRBV12-4 combines with J gene TRBJ2-1; the D gene TCRdb calls, TRBD1, cannot be checked with no DNA. There are 11 residues in the CDR3. The CDR3 spells CASSLSPEQFF.

This rearrangement joins TRBV29-1 to TRBJ2-3. The CDR3 covers 13 residues. Per the germline V gene, CDR1 is SQVTM and CDR2 is ANQGSEA. CDR3 region: CSVLKEDTDTQYF.

The rearrangement links TRBV19 to TRBJ2-2. CDR3 length: 11 amino acids. Germline CDR1 is LNHDA and CDR2 is SQIVND (reference sequence). The CDR3 sequence: CASTYTGELFF.

This clonotype is labeled medium-sized based on frequency. The rearrangement uses TRBV6-5 and TRBJ2-1; TCRdb returns TRBD1, unconfirmable since there is no DNA. The CDR3 has 17 amino acids. Germline V lookup: CDR1 MNHEY, CDR2 SVGAGI. This chain's CDR3 is CASSHRGGTGDYNEQFF.

This clonotype is deemed medium-sized (0.01 to 0.1%) by its frequency. This rearrangement joins TRBV6-2 or TRBV6-3 to TRBJ2-7; the TRBD2 assignment by TCRdb is unverifiable without DNA. This CDR3 comprises 15 residues. The germline V gene has CDR1 MNHEY and CDR2 SVGEGT. CDR3 sequence reads: CASSPRLAGVYEQYF.

The V gene is TRBV7-9, the J gene TRBJ2-3. The CDR3 covers 16 residues. Germline V gives CDR1 SEHNR, CDR2 FQNEAQ (reference sequence). The CDR3 is CASSLVRAKGTDTQYF.

This clonotype registers medium-sized (0.01 to 0.1%) by frequency. V gene TRBV20-1 combines with J gene TRBJ2-7; TCRdb picks TRBD1, but there is no DNA to check that call. This CDR3 spans 14 amino acids. Germline V gives CDR1 DFQATT, CDR2 SNEGSKA (reference sequence). The CDR3 loop is CSAGGRDRPYEQYF.

The rearrangement uses TRBV12-3 or TRBV12-4 and TRBJ2-1; TCRdb's D call, TRBD2, is unchecked because there is no DNA. The CDR3 loop spans 15 amino acids. This chain's CDR3 is CASSLRLAGLTTFFF.

This chain connects TRBV5-6 to TRBJ1-5. This CDR3 comprises 14 residues. Germline V gives CDR1 SGHDT, CDR2 YYEEEE. The CDR3 sequence: CASSLGHSNQPQHF.

By frequency, this clonotype is medium-sized (0.01 to 0.1%). The rearrangement uses TRBV20-1 and TRBJ1-1; TCRdb picks TRBD1, but there is no DNA to check that call. CDR3 length equals 13 residues. CDR1 DFQATT and CDR2 SNEGSKA come from the germline V gene (reference sequence). CDR3 region: CSARTDPGAEAFF.

V usage is TRBV20-1 and J usage is TRBJ2-1; the D call from TCRdb, TRBD2, cannot be confirmed without DNA. There are 17 residues in the CDR3. CDR1 DFQATT and CDR2 SNEGSKA come from the germline V gene (reference sequence). The CDR3 region is CSASGELAGQSYNEQFF.